The clone carrying this T cell receptor beta chain appeared many times. The antigen is unknown. The data originate from a study of early T cells in non-severe SARS-CoV-2 infection. Study as a whole: It was bulk RNA from unsorted whole blood that was sequenced, and the chains were unpaired. Findings and limits, study-wide: Database matching using VDJdb favored anti-spike CD8 responses, with private and CD4 specificities left missing.

Individual cDNA molecules were tagged with unique molecular identifiers, the study reported. TCRdb ran MiXCR on the 5' RACE reads and lists one entry per CDR3 protein. The sample gives tens of thousands of distinct CDR3 sequences, about a tenth of which show up once; under 10% is in the top ten. V gave up 6 bases and J gave up 7 bases, with 13 bases separating them. Germline V CDR1 and CDR2: DFQATT, SNEGSKA (reference sequence). This CDR3 contains 12 residues. The clonotype originates from an adult who was a healthcare worker with PCR-confirmed SARS-CoV-2 infection or an uninfected control (not recorded which). This sample comprised whole blood, obtained at baseline. The V gene is TRBV20-1, the J gene TRBJ2-4; D not resolved. This chain's CDR3 is CSARFSGNIQYF. CDR3 coding DNA: TGCAGTGCCAGGTTCTCTGGGAACATTCAGTACTTC.